This TCR beta chain was documented in a study of blood T cell repertoires in COVID-19. Participant-reported clinical history was the basis for cohort assignment. Measured with immunoSEQ multiplex PCR; TCRdb has only the in-frame clones, and not every one. The sample carries roughly 200,000 clones, more than 80% recorded once. The CDR3 loop spans 14 amino acids. V lost 2 bases and J 3 bases, leaving 11 bases between the germline ends. Germline V gene lookup returns CDR1 SGHTS and CDR2 YDEGEE. The rearrangement joins TRBV5-8 to TRBJ1-2, with TRBD1 as a possible D gene (6 bases). The source material was PBMCs or T cells enriched from blood (not recorded which). The source is a man between 35 and 55 years old who had recovered from COVID-19. The CDR3 region has the DNA TGTGCCAGCAGCTTTCCAGGGGAACACTATGGCTACACCTTC. Protein: CASSFPGEHYGYTF.